The rows below give T cell receptor beta chains drawn from one sample of a study of blood T cell repertoires in COVID-19. Sequenced by immunoSEQ multiplex PCR; TCRdb stores in-frame clones only, minus some. The table shows about 280,000 clones, with less than 90% occurring only once. The sequenced sample was peripheral blood. Source of these receptors: a woman between 65 and 79 years old with COVID-19, enrolled during active disease. Both conserved end residues are part of each CDR3. Fields, in order: D gene, V gene, clone size, J gene, CDR3 DNA, CDR3 protein. The D gene is left open where the match is weak. Only some rows state a clone size, as once, few, many or a class for expanded clones.

TRBD1	TRBV6-5	.	TRBJ2-2	TGTGCCAGCAGCGGCAGGACAGGGCTATTCGGGGAGCTGTTTTTT	CASSGRTGLFGELFF
TRBD1	TRBV25-1	once	TRBJ1-1	TGTGCCAGCAGCCACGGACAGGACACTGAAGCTTTCTTT	CASSHGQDTEAFF
.	TRBV4-1	.	TRBJ1-1	TGCGCCAGCAGCCAAGGTTCGGGAAACACTGAAGCTTTCTTT	CASSQGSGNTEAFF
TRBD1	TRBV7-2	.	TRBJ1-2	TGTGCCAGCAGCTTAGGACAGGGTCTCTCGTATGGCTACACCTTC	CASSLGQGLSYGYTF
.	TRBV19	.	TRBJ1-1	TGTGCCAGTAGTAAGGGGGACGAGGGCACTGAAGCTTTCTTT	CASSKGDEGTEAFF
.	TRBV19	.	TRBJ1-6	TGTGCCAGTAGTATTGGCGCTCTTGGACAATATAATTCACCCCTCCACTTT	CASSIGALGQYNSPLHF
TRBD1	TRBV27	.	TRBJ1-5	TGTGCCAGCAGGCCCTTCCCCGGGACAGGGATCGGTCAGCCCCAGCATTTT	CASRPFPGTGIGQPQHF
TRBD1	TRBV7-2	.	TRBJ1-5	TGTGCCAGCAGCTCCGATTGGACAGGGGGCAGTCAGCCCCAGCATTTT	CASSSDWTGGSQPQHF
.	TRBV5-4	.	TRBJ1-6	TGTGCCAGCAGCTTGGAGAGGGCGCCGCGTTCACCCCTCCACTTT	CASSLERAPRSPLHF
TRBD1	TRBV7-6	once	TRBJ1-4	TGTGCCAGCAGTTCACAGGGGGCTGAAAAACTGTTTTTT	CASSSQGAEKLFF